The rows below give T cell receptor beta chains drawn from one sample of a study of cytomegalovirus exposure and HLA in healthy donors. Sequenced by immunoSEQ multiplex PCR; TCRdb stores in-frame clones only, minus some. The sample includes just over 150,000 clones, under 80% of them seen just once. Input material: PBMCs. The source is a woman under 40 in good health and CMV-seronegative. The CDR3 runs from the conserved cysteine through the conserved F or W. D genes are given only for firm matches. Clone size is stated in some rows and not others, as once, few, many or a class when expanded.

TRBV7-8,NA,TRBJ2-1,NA,CASSLEGLTTYNEQFF,TGTGCCAGCAGCTTAGAGGGGCTGACCACCTACAATGAGCAGTTCTTC
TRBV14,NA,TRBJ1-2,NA,CASSLTGTNGYTF,TGTGCCAGCAGTCTCACAGGGACCAATGGCTACACCTTC
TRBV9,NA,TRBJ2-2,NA,CASSALTSSGELFF,TGTGCCAGCAGCGCGCTGACTAGTTCCGGGGAGCTGTTTTTT
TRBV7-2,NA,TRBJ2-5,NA,CASSLGQPGLETQYF,TGTGCCAGCAGCCTGGGACAGCCGGGACTGGAGACCCAGTACTTC
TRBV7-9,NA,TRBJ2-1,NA,CASSSTINEQFF,TGTGCCAGCAGCTCGACAATCAATGAGCAGTTCTTC
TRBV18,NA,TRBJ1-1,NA,CASSPDIDRRATEAFF,TGTGCCAGCTCCCCTGACATCGACAGGCGGGCCACTGAAGCTTTCTTT
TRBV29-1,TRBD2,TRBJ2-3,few,CSAVSGDTDTQYF,TGCAGCGCCGTAAGCGGGGACACAGATACGCAGTATTTT
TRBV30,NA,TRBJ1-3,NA,CAWSVGGTGNTIYF,TGTGCCTGGAGTGTCGGGGGTACTGGAAACACCATATATTTT
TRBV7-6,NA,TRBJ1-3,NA,CASSLGTDSGNTIYF,TGTGCCAGCAGCTTAGGGACAGACTCTGGAAACACCATATATTTT
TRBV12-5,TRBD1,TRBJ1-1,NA,CASGLITGDTEAFF,TGTGCTAGTGGTTTGATTACAGGGGACACTGAAGCTTTCTTT
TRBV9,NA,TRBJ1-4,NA,CASSARGLGGTTNEKLFF,TGTGCCAGCAGCGCACGGGGTTTGGGAGGGACAACTAATGAAAAACTGTTTTTT
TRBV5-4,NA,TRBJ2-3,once,CASSLAGTLTDTQYF,TGTGCCAGCAGCTTGGCTGGGACACTCACAGATACGCAGTATTTT